The rows below give T cell receptor beta chains drawn from one sample of a study of control samples from healthy donors and cancer patients. Profiling relied on immunoSEQ multiplex PCR, and the TCRdb table lists in-frame clones only, not all of them. The table shows around 100,000 clones, with 85% to 90% occurring only once. The sequencing input was blood. The receptors originated from a man aged 30-40 years in good health. Each CDR3 is given with its conserved first and last residue. The order of the fields is V gene, clone size, J gene, CDR3 protein. Size is stated for part of the rows, as once, few or many counts, or as a class when the clone is expanded.

>TRBV10-2|-|TRBJ1-6
CASSFLDSPLHF
>TRBV11-2|-|TRBJ1-5
CASSLGYRGDNQPQHF
>TRBV5-6|-|TRBJ1-4
CASSLGGGPNEKLFF
>TRBV19|-|TRBJ2-1
CASSEISIDEQFF
>TRBV6-2/TRBV6-3|-|TRBJ2-7
CASSKGLAGVYEQYF
>TRBV7-3|-|TRBJ2-5
CASSLSTSGTETQYF
>TRBV28|-|TRBJ1-4
CASSPIRDRGREKLFF
>TRBV7-9|-|TRBJ1-1
CASSLNAETGGSGAFF
>TRBV9|-|TRBJ2-7
CASSLRASAPYEQYF
>TRBV6-1|-|TRBJ2-7
CASSEWFRGITYEQYF
>TRBV6-6|-|TRBJ2-7
CASSYSVAYEQYF
>TRBV20-1|few|TRBJ1-6
CSASETGGWNSPLHF
>TRBV4-1|-|TRBJ2-1
CASSQVAGPYNEQFF
>TRBV30|-|TRBJ2-7
CAWTRSRTGVSYEQYF
>TRBV7-2|-|TRBJ2-3
CASSLNSGRIDTQYF
>TRBV6-2/TRBV6-3|-|TRBJ2-1
CASSYEAGGLYEQFF
>TRBV5-1|-|TRBJ2-7
CASSLGPIGLGSTYEQYF
>TRBV5-5|once|TRBJ2-6
CASSSDWVAGANVLTF
>TRBV18|once|TRBJ2-7
CASSPDTGGIYEQYF
>TRBV28|-|TRBJ2-7
CAGARAGGYSYEQYF
>TRBV9|-|TRBJ2-3
CASSVGPTDTQYF
>TRBV11-3|few|TRBJ2-5
CASSLDSGTSEETQYF
>TRBV14|-|TRBJ1-3
CASSFAGGNTIYF
>TRBV4-1|-|TRBJ2-5
CASSHPSGGKETQYF
>TRBV5-4|-|TRBJ1-1
CASSRMTGEVGEAFF
>TRBV19|-|TRBJ2-5
CASSMMNDQETQYF
>TRBV7-6|-|TRBJ2-2
CASSLNAGGIGELFF
>TRBV5-1|-|TRBJ2-1
CASSKDRENSYNEQFF
>TRBV21-1|-|TRBJ2-7
CASSGKGPETVYEQYF
>TRBV27|-|TRBJ1-2
CASSLEGRYGYTF
>TRBV30|-|TRBJ2-1
CAWSVGAGAYNEQFF
>TRBV28|-|TRBJ1-1
CASSLEGRGNTEAFF
>TRBV4-3|-|TRBJ2-3
CASSQAGGGDTQYF
>TRBV5-1|-|TRBJ2-1
CASSWGLAGNEQFF
>TRBV7-2|-|TRBJ2-1
CASSLGSGHNEQFF
>TRBV15|few|TRBJ2-7
CATSPGSYEQYF
>TRBV5-1|-|TRBJ1-1
CASSLSLGEAFF
>TRBV27|-|TRBJ1-4
CASSAQGTTEKLFF
>TRBV21-1|-|TRBJ2-1
CASSIRGLAESGTYNEQFF
>TRBV28|-|TRBJ2-7
CASSFTEGALGPYEQYF
>TRBV6-2/TRBV6-3|-|TRBJ1-2
CASSSTENYGYTF
>TRBV7-3|once|TRBJ1-1
CASSLRGDLNTEAFF
>TRBV19|-|TRBJ2-1
CASSIGARGAPYNEQFF
>TRBV11-2|-|TRBJ2-1
CASSLGQDEQFF
>TRBV28|-|TRBJ1-6
CASSLSLPPPPLHF
>TRBV2|-|TRBJ2-3
CASSVVPDTQYF
>TRBV7-8|-|TRBJ1-3
CASSLVLGSGNTIYF
>TRBV14|-|TRBJ2-2
CASRRAVYGELFF
>TRBV7-9|-|TRBJ2-4
CASSVGIAKNIQYF
>TRBV3-1/TRBV3-2|-|TRBJ1-3
CASSQDSTAGNTIYF
>TRBV15|-|TRBJ1-5
CATSRDLGSGQPQHF
>TRBV27|-|TRBJ2-2
CASSPTGTGELFF
>TRBV18|-|TRBJ2-5
CASSVGRGGSQYF
>TRBV5-1|-|TRBJ2-7
CASSAGPGTSGRGEQYF
>TRBV5-6|-|TRBJ2-1
CASSTHQDSSYNEQFF
>TRBV5-4|-|TRBJ2-1
CASTTQVELLNEQFF